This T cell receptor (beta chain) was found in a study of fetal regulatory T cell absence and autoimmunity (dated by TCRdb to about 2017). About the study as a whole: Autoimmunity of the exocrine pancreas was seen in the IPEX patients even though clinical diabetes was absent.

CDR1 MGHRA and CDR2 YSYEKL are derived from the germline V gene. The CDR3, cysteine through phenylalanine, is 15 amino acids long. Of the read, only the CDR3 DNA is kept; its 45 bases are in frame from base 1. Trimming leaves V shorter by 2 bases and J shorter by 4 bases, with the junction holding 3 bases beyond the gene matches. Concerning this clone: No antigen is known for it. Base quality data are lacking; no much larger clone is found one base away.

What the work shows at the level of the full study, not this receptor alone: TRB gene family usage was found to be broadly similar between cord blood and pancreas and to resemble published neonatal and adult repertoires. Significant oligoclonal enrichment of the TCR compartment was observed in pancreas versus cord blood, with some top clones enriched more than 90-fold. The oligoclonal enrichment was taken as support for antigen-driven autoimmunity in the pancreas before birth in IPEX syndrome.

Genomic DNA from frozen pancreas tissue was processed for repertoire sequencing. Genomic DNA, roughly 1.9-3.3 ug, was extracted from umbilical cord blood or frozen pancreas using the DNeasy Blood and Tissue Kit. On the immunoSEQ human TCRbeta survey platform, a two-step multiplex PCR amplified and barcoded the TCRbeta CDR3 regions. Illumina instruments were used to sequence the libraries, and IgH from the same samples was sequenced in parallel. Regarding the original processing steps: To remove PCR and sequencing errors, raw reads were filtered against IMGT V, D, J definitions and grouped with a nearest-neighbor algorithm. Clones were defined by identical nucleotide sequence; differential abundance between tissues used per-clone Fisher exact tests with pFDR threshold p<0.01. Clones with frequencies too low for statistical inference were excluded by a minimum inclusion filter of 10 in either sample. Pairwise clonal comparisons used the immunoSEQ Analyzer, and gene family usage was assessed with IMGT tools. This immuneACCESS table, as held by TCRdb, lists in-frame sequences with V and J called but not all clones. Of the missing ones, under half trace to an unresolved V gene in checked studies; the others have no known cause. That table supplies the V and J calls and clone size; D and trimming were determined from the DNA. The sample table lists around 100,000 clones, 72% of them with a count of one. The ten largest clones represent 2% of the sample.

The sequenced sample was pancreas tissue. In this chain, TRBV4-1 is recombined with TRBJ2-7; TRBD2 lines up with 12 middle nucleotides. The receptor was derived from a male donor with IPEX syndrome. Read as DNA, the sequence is TGCGCCAGCAGCCAAAGACTAGCGGGAGTTTACGAGCAGTACTTC. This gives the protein CASSQRLAGVYEQYF.